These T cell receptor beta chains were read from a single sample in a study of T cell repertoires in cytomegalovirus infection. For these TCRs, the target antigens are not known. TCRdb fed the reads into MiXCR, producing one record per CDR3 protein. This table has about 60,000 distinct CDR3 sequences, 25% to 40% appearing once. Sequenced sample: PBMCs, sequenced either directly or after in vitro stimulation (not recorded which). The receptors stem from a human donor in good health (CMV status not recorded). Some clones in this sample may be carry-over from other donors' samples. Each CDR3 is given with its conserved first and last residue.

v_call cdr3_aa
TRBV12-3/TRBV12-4 CASGTEKNIQYF
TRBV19 CASSREGFNQPQHF
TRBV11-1 CASRAYREAYEQYF
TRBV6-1 CATHRGYAGSPLHF
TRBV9 CASSAGTATNEKLFF
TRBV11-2 CASSLKGQGFVRSTEAFF
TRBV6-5 CASSRRNEQYF
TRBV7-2 CASSLGTGGAYEQYF
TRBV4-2 CASSQEEPSGWDTPIYEQYF
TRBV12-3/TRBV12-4 CASSTRGTGNTEAFF
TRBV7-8 CASSWTSGGYEQYF
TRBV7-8 CASSLVSGFGYTF
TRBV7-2 CASSLRGGGSSGNTIYF
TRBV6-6 CASSYSRTGVGNQPQHF
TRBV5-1 CASSPDGSSGNTIYF
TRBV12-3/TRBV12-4 CASSLPGSHQPQHF
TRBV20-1 CSARDQGTDVGELFF
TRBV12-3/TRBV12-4 CASTKRAANTGELFF
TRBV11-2 CASSQWTGLNEKLFF
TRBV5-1 CASTDTGGSQGYTF
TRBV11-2 CASSPGLAAKNIQYF
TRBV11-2 CASSHSSQGQGPPSSYEQYF
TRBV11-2 CASSLGPEWLFF
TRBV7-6 CASSLASSEQFF
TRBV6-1 CASSAGGSGELFF
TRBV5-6 CASVNFYNEQFF
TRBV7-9 CASSFGGQGSSQHF
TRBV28 CASTQAHEKLFF
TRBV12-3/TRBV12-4 CASSLATRAATDTQYF
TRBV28 CASSPPGLAVEQYF
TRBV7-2 CASRLVADTQYF
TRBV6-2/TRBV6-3 CASSPAGSLASYEQYF
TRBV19 CASSAPDRGINGYTF
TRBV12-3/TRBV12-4 CASSVVDTQYF
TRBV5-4 CASSWGTSGNTIYF
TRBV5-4 CASTPFGAGSTEAFF
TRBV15 CATSRKSGGAADTQYF
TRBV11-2 CASSLVGNQPQHF
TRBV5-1 CASSFTGPTEAFF
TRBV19 CASSIGRRGMNTEAFF
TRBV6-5 CASSYRWGTDTQYF